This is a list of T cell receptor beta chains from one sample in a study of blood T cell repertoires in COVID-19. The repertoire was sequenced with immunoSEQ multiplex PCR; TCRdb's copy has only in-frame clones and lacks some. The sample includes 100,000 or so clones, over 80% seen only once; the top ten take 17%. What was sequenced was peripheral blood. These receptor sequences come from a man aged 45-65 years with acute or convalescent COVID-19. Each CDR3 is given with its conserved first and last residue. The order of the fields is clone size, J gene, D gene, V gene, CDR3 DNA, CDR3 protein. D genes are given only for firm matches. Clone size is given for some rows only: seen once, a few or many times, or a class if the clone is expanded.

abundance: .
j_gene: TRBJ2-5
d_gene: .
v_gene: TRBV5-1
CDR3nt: TGCGCCAGCAGCTTTAGGACAGAAGAGACCCAGTACTTC
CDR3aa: CASSFRTEETQYF

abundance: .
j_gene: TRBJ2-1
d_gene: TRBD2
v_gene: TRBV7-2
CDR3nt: TGTGCCAGCAGCTCCCAGGGTGCGGGGGGGCCTGAGCAGTTCTTC
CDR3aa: CASSSQGAGGPEQFF

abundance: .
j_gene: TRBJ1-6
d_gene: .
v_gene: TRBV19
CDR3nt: TGTGCCAGTACCGCCACAGCCTATAATTCACCCCTCCACTTT
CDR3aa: CASTATAYNSPLHF

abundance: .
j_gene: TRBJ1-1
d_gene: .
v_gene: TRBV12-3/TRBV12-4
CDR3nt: TGTGCCAGCAGTTTAGGGGCAGGCACTGAAGCTTTCTTT
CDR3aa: CASSLGAGTEAFF

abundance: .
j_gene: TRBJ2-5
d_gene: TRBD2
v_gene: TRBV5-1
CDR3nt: TGCGCCAGCAGCTTAGGGACTAGCGGGGGGCAAGAGACCCAGTACTTC
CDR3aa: CASSLGTSGGQETQYF

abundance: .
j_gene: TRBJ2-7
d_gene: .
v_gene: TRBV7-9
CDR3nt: TGTGCCAGCAGCTGGGACATCTACGAGCAGTACTTC
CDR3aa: CASSWDIYEQYF

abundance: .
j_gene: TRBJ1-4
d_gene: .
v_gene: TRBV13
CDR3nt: TGTGCCAGCAGCTTAGGGCAGGGTGATGAAAAACTGTTTTTT
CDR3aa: CASSLGQGDEKLFF

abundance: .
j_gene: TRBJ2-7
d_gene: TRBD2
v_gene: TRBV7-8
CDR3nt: TGTGCCAGCAGCTTAGGCTCTTCCTTACCACCGGGACTAGTCTCCTACGAGCAGTACTTC
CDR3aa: CASSLGSSLPPGLVSYEQYF

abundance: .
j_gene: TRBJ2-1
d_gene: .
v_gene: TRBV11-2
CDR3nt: TGTGCCAGCAGCCTAGGGGCCTGGACAGACAACAATGGGCAGTTCTTC
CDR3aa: CASSLGAWTDNNGQFF

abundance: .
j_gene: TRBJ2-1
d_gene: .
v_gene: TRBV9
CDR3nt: TGTGCCAGCAGCCGACTCCTTTCCTACAATGAGCAGTTCTTC
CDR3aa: CASSRLLSYNEQFF

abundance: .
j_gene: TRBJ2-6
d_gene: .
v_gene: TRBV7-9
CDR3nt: TGTGCCAGCAGCTTCTCCGTCAGGGCTGGGGCCAACGTCCTGACTTTC
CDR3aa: CASSFSVRAGANVLTF

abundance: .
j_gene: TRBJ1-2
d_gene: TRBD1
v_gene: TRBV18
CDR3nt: TGTGCCAGCTCTTCTGGGGACAGGGGCTATGGCTACACCTTC
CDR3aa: CASSSGDRGYGYTF

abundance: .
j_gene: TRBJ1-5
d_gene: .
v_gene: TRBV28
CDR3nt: TGTGCCATGCAGGGAAGCAATCAGCCCCAGCATTTT
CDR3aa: CAMQGSNQPQHF

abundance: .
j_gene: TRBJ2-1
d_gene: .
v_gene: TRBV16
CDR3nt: TGTGCCAGCAGCCAATCAACTAGTTGGATCTTC
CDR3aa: CASSQSTSWIF

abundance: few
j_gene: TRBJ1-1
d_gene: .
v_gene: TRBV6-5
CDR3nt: TGTGCCAGCAGCCTATCACGACATTCGAACACTGAAGCTTTCTTT
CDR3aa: CASSLSRHSNTEAFF

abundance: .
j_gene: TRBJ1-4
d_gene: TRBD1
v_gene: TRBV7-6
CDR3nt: TGTGCCAGCAGGCCACAGGGGGGTTCTAATGAAAAACTGTTTTTT
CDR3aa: CASRPQGGSNEKLFF

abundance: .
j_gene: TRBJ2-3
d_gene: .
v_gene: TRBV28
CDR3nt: TGTGCCAGCAGTACACAGGGCCCCACAGATACGCAGTATTTT
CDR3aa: CASSTQGPTDTQYF

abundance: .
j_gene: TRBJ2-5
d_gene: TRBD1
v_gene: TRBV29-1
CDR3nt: TGCAGCGTTGAGAGGACAGGGGGCACGGGGGAGACCCAGTACTTC
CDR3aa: CSVERTGGTGETQYF

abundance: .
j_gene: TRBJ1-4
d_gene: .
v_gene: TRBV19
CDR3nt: TGTGCCTCAACAGGAGGACAGCAGAATGAAAAACTGTTTTTT
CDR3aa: CASTGGQQNEKLFF

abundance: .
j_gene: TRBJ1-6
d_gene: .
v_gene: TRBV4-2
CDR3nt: TGTGCCAGCAGCCAAGGTAACAGGGTCGACCTCTATAATTCACCCCTCCACTTT
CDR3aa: CASSQGNRVDLYNSPLHF

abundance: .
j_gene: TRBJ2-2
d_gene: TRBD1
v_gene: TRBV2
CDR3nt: TGTGCCAGCAGAAGGGACAGGACCGACACCGGGGAGCTGTTTTTT
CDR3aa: CASRRDRTDTGELFF

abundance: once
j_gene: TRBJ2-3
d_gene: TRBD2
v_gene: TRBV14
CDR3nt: TGTGCCAGCAGCCCCCAGCGGGGTGGGGGCACAGATACGCAGTATTTT
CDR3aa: CASSPQRGGGTDTQYF

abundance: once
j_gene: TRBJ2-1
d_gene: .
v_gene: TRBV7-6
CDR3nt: TGTGCCAGCAGCCCTAGGGGGGCAGGGGGCAATGAGCAGTTCTTC
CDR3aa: CASSPRGAGGNEQFF

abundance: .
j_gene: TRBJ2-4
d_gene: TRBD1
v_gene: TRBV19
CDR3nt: TGTGCCAGTAGACTAACCGGGACAGGGGCAGTATACTTC
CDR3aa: CASRLTGTGAVYF

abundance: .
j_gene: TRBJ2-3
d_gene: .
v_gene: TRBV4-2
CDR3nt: TGTGCCAGCAGCCAAGGAGGACCCAAACGAGGGACAGATACGCAGTATTTT
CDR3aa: CASSQGGPKRGTDTQYF

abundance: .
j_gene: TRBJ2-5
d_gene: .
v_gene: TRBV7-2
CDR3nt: TGTGCCAGCAGCGCCTCTACCGGGACTTCTAGGGAGACCCAGTACTTC
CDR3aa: CASSASTGTSRETQYF

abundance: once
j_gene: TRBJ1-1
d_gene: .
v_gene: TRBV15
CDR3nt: TGTGCCACCAGCCAGAACCTCCTGAACACTGAAGCTTTCTTT
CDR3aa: CATSQNLLNTEAFF

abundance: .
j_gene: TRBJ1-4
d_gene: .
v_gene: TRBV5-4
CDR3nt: TGTGCCAGCAGCTTGCCAGGAGGCCTTAATGAAAAACTGTTTTTT
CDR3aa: CASSLPGGLNEKLFF

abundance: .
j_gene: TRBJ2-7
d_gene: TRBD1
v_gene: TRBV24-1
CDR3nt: TGTGCCACCAGTGATCCAGGGACAGGGGCCTACGAGCAGTACTTC
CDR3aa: CATSDPGTGAYEQYF

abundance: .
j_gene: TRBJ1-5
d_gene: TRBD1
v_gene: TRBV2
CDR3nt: TGTGCCAGCAGTGAAACAGCAGGGGGCAGGGAGCCCCAGCATTTT
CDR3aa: CASSETAGGREPQHF

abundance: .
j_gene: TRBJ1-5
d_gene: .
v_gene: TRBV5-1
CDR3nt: TGCGCCAGCGGTCCGAATCAGGGCCAGCCCCAGCATTTT
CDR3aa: CASGPNQGQPQHF

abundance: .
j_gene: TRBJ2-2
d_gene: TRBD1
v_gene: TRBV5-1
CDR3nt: TGCGCCAGCAGCCCTTCAGGGGGGAACACCGGGGAGCTGTTTTTT
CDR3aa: CASSPSGGNTGELFF

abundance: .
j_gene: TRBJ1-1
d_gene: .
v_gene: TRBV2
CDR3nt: TGTGCCACCTCTCCGGCGGTCACTGAAGCTTTCTTT
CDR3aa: CATSPAVTEAFF

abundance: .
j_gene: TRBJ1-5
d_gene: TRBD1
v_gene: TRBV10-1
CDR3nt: TGCGCCAGCAGTGAACCCGGGACAGCAAGCAATCAGCCCCAGCATTTT
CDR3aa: CASSEPGTASNQPQHF

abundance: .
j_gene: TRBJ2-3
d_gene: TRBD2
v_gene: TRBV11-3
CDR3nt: TGTGCCAGCAGCTCTAGACTAGCGGGGGCCGGCGGGTCAGATACGCAGTATTTT
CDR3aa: CASSSRLAGAGGSDTQYF

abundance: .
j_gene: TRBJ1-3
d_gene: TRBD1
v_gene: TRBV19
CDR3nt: TGTGCCAGTAGGGGACAGGGGACCTCTGGAAACACCATATATTTT
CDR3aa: CASRGQGTSGNTIYF

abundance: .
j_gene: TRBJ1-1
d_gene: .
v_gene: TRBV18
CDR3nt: TGTGCCAGCTCCCTGGGGGGAGACACTGAAGCTTTCTTT
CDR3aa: CASSLGGDTEAFF

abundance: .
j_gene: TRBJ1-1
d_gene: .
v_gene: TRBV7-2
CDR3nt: TGTGCCAGCAGCTTAGCCACAGCATCAAACACTGAAGCTTTCTTT
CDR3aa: CASSLATASNTEAFF

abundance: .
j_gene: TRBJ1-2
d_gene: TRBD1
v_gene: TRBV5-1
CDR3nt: TGCGCCAGCAGCTCCGGGACAGGGCGATATGGCTACACCTTC
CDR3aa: CASSSGTGRYGYTF

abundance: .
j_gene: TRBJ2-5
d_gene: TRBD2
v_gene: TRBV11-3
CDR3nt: TGTGCCAGTTCTAGCGGACCGGAGACCCAGTACTTC
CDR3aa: CASSSGPETQYF